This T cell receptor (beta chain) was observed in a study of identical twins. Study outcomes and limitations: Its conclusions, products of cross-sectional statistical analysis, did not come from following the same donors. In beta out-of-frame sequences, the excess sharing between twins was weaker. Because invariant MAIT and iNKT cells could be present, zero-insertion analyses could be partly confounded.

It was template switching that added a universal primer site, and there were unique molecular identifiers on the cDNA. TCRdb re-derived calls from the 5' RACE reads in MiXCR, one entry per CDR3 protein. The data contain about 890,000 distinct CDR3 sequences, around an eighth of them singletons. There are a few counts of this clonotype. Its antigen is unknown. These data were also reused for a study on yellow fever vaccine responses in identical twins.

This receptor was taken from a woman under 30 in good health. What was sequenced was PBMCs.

CDR3 sequence reads: CASSFGDGGYYGYTF. Here the CDR3 DNA reads TGTGCCAGCAGCTTCGGCGACGGAGGCTACTATGGCTACACCTTC. V gene TRBV13 combines with J gene TRBJ1-2, with D uncertain. V was shortened by 3 bases and J by 3 bases, with 14 bases between the two germline ends. Germline V gives CDR1 PRHDT, CDR2 FYEKMQ (reference sequence). This CDR3 spans 15 amino acids. Using reference TRBV13 and TRBJ1-2 for the parts outside the CDR3, the full variable domain is AAGVIQSPRHLIKEKRETATLKCYPIPRHDTVYWYQQGPGQDPQFLISFYEKMQSDKGSIPDRFSAQQFSDYHSELNMSSLELGDSALYFCASSFGDGGYYGYTFGSGTRLTVV.